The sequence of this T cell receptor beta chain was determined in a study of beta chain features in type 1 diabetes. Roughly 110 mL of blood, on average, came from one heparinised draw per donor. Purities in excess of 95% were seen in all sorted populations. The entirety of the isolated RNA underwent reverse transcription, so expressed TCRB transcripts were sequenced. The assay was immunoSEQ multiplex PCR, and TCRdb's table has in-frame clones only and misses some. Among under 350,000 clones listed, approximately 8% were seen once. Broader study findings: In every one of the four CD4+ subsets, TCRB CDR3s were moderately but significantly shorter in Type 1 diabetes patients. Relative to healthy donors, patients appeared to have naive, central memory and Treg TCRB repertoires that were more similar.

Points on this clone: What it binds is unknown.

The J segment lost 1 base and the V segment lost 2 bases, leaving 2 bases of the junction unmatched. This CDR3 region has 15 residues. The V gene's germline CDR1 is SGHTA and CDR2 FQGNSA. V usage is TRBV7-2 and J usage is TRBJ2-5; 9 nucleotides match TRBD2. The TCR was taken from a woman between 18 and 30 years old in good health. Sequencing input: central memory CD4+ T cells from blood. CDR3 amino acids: CASSLFSGGQETQYF. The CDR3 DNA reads TGTGCCAGCAGCTTATTTAGCGGGGGCCAAGAGACCCAGTACTTC.